The 20 T cell receptor beta chains below come from one sample, sequenced in a study of blood T cell repertoires in COVID-19. Sequencing used immunoSEQ multiplex PCR; TCRdb keeps in-frame clones, though not all of them. This table holds about 88,000 clones, 86% found once. Sequenced: peripheral blood. These TCRs come from a human donor in a cohort sampled during active COVID-19.

The chain combines TRBV5-1 with TRBJ2-5; the D gene is possibly TRBD1 (6 bases). Trimming removed 4 bases from V and 3 bases from J, with 19 bases in between. Germline loops: CDR1 SGHRS, CDR2 YFSETQ. This CDR3 spans 16 amino acids. CDR3 sequence (DNA): TGCGCCAGCAGCCCAGAACCGGGACACTCCGAAGAGACCCAGTACTTC. Protein sequence: CASSPEPGHSEETQYF. The variable domain in full, with the rest retrieved from reference TRBV5-1 and TRBJ2-5, is KAGVTQTPRYLIKTRGQQVTLSCSPISGHRSVSWYQQTPGQGLQFLFEYFSETQRNKGNFPGRFSGRQFSNSRSEMNVSTLELGDSALYLCASSPEPGHSEETQYFGPGTRLLVL.

The chain joins TRBV4-1 to TRBJ2-4; 11 positions match TRBD1. Germline CDR1 MGHRA, CDR2 YSYEKL. V gave up 6 bases and J gave up 0 bases; unmatched junction bases: 10. The CDR3 runs 18 residues. The CDR3 region is CASRPGTGGPVAKNIQYF. The CDR3, as DNA: TGCGCCAGCAGGCCCGGGACAGGGGGACCCGTAGCCAAAAACATTCAGTACTTC.

This clone has just a few counts. This chain connects TRBV11-2 to TRBJ2-7; D call uncertain. Trimming removed 4 bases at V and 7 bases at J, with 17 bases between. This CDR3 spans 14 amino acids. The germline V gene has CDR1 SGHAT and CDR2 FQNNGV. DNA of the CDR3: TGTGCCAGCAGCTCTGACTTAACCGATTGGGAGCAGTACTTC. This gives the protein CASSSDLTDWEQYF.

The chain carries TRBV7-2 and TRBJ2-7, with D unresolved. V lost 2 bases and J lost 2, with 10 bases in between. CDR3 size: 14 residues. The germline CDR1 and CDR2 sequences are SGHTA and FQGNSA. CDR3 loop: CASSLSLPTYEQYF. In DNA, the CDR3 is TGTGCCAGCAGCTTAAGCCTCCCGACCTACGAGCAGTACTTC.

The V call is TRBV27, the J call TRBJ1-1, with D perhaps matching TRBD1 (5 bases). The V and J ends lost 7 bases and 6 bases respectively, with 18 bases between them. The CDR3 length is 14 residues. Looked up from germline, CDR1 is MNHEY and CDR2 is SMNVEV (reference sequence). CDR3: CASTKWGERAEAFF. The DNA for the CDR3 is TGTGCCAGCACTAAGTGGGGGGAACGGGCTGAAGCTTTCTTT.

The chain employs TRBV29-1 and TRBJ2-1; TRBD2 agrees at 7 bases. The CDR3 has 16 amino acids. Germline-derived CDR1 and CDR2 are SQVTM and ANQGSEA. Losses at the gene ends were 1 base for V and 2 bases for J; bases not matched to a gene: 8. The CDR3 loop is CSVEGLRERTYNEQFF. CDR3 in DNA: TGCAGCGTTGAAGGGTTGCGGGAGAGGACCTACAATGAGCAGTTCTTC.

This clone was seen once. This sequence joins TRBV5-4 and TRBJ2-1; D might be TRBD1 (5 bases). Germline V gives CDR1 SGHNT, CDR2 YYREEE (reference sequence). The CDR3 has 15 amino acids. V lost 0 bases and J lost 4, with 11 bases in between. Here the CDR3 reads CASSLESDIYNEQFF. In DNA, the CDR3 is TGTGCCAGCAGCTTGGAGTCGGACATTTACAATGAGCAGTTCTTC.

The chain couples TRBV18 to TRBJ1-2; 7 nucleotides align to TRBD1. The CDR3 loop spans 17 amino acids. Per germline, CDR1 KGHSH and CDR2 LQKENI. J was trimmed by 0 bases and V by 2 bases; bases with no gene match: 9. CDR3 in amino acids: CASSPDQGTATNYGYTF. The CDR3 DNA is TGTGCCAGCTCACCAGATCAAGGGACAGCGACTAACTATGGCTACACCTTC.

The rearrangement joins TRBV5-5 to TRBJ2-7; 13 bases are shared with TRBD2. With V trimmed by 2 bases and J by 5 bases, 7 bases remained unmatched. Germline-derived CDR1 and CDR2 are SGHKS and YYEKEE (reference sequence). There are 16 residues in the CDR3. CDR3 DNA: TGTGCCAGCAGCTTAATACTAGCGGGAGGGCCTAACGAGCAGTACTTC. Its protein is CASSLILAGGPNEQYF.

In nucleotides, the CDR3 is TGTGCCAGCAGCCCGACCCTGGGACAGTCGAACACCGGGGAGCTGTTTTTT. Translated, it gives CASSPTLGQSNTGELFF. This sequence joins TRBV12-1 and TRBJ2-2; TRBD1 is the table's D call, not checked against the DNA. TRBV12-1 is a pseudogene segment. The length of the CDR3 is 17 residues.

This clone has more than one count but fewer than ten. The genes are TRBV4-1 and TRBJ2-7; 12 bases are a match to TRBD1. Per germline, CDR1 MGHRA and CDR2 YSYEKL. This CDR3 contains 17 residues. V lost 1 base and J lost 7; bases outside the gene matches: 11. DNA for the CDR3: TGCGCCAGCAGCCAAGGCGGCCCCGGGACAGGGGGCTGGGAGCAGTACTTC. Translating gives CASSQGGPGTGGWEQYF.

The chain has TRBV5-4 and TRBJ2-1; 16 bases are shared with TRBD2. J lost 6 bases, V lost 5 bases, and 14 bases had no gene match. The germline V gene encodes CDR1 SGHNT and CDR2 YYREEE (reference sequence). This CDR3 spans 19 amino acids. CDR3 nucleotides: TGTGCCAGCAGTCCGGGGGCGGGACTAGCGGGAGGGCCCCGCAATGAGCAGTTCTTC. Translating it yields CASSPGAGLAGGPRNEQFF.

This clone was seen a handful of times. The chain couples TRBV7-9 to TRBJ2-2; 10 nucleotides agree with TRBD1. The trim removed 4 bases at V and 5 bases at J, leaving 10 bases unmatched. CDR1 is SEHNR and CDR2 is FQNEAQ in the germline V gene (reference sequence). This CDR3 contains 17 residues. CDR3 loop: CASSSPRQGARTGELFF. Here the CDR3 DNA reads TGTGCCAGCAGCTCTCCCCGACAGGGGGCAAGGACCGGGGAGCTGTTTTTT.

The chain joins TRBV6-6 to TRBJ1-1; D is possibly TRBD1 (5 bases). The CDR3 consists of 15 residues. V lost 0 bases to trimming and J lost 5 bases, with 13 bases between them. Germline CDR1 is MNHNY and CDR2 is SVGAGI (reference sequence). The CDR3 sequence is CASSYSVGHGTEAFF. The CDR3 region has the DNA TGTGCCAGCAGTTACTCGGTAGGACATGGAACTGAAGCTTTCTTT.

The gene calls are TRBV28 and TRBJ2-7, with a possible D match to TRBD1 (5 bases). The CDR3 covers 14 residues. Trimming cost V 6 bases and J 5 bases, with 17 bases left between them. The germline gives CDR1 MDHEN, CDR2 SYDVKM. CDR3 loop: CASSLIQVSNEQYF. The CDR3 DNA follows: TGTGCCAGCAGCCTAATACAGGTTTCCAACGAGCAGTACTTC.

This chain connects TRBV27 to TRBJ1-1; tentatively, D is TRBD1 (6 bases). Trimming removed 5 bases at V and 0 bases at J, with 10 bases between. Germline CDR1 is MNHEY and CDR2 is SMNVEV (reference sequence). The CDR3 contains 14 residues. The CDR3 reads CASSLQGMNTEAFF. The CDR3 nucleotides are TGTGCCAGCAGTCTCCAGGGGATGAACACTGAAGCTTTCTTT.

The table lists this clone with many counts. The chain carries TRBV11-2 and TRBJ2-3, with TRBD2 identical over 15 bases. The CDR3 is made up of 16 amino acids. Germline values: CDR1 SGHAT, CDR2 FQNNGV. V lost 5 bases, J lost 4 bases, and 4 bases stayed unmatched. Here the CDR3 DNA reads TGTGCCAGCAGCCCGGGACTAGCGGGGGGTGCAGATACGCAGTATTTT. Translation: CASSPGLAGGADTQYF.

V and J are TRBV11-3 and TRBJ2-7, with D possibly matching TRBD2 (5 bases). The V and J ends lost 6 bases and 2 bases respectively, with 17 bases between them. Germline loops: CDR1 SGHNT, CDR2 YENEEA. The CDR3 length is 15 residues. CDR3 in DNA: TGTGCCAGCAGTTGGAGGAGCGGCACAGCCTACGAGCAGTACTTC. Its protein product is CASSWRSGTAYEQYF.

The chain recombines TRBV11-2 with TRBJ1-1, with TRBD1 matching over 9 bases. V lost 3 bases to trimming and J lost 3 bases; unmatched junction nucleotides: 14. The germline V gene encodes CDR1 SGHAT and CDR2 FQNNGV. This CDR3 comprises 18 residues. CDR3 sequence: CASSFITIGTGRHTEAFF. Written as DNA, the CDR3 is TGTGCCAGCAGCTTTATAACCATAGGGACAGGGAGGCACACTGAAGCTTTCTTT. The full variable domain, in which reference TRBV11-2 and TRBJ1-1 provide the parts outside the CDR3, is EAGVAQSPRYKIIEKRQSVAFWCNPISGHATLYWYQQILGQGPKLLIQFQNNGVVDDSQLPKDRFSAERLKGVDSTLKIQPAKLEDSAVYLCASSFITIGTGRHTEAFFGQGTRLTVV.

This chain joins TRBV29-1 and TRBJ2-7, with 7 bases aligning to TRBD1. Germline V gene data show CDR1 as SQVTM and CDR2 as ANQGSEA. This CDR3 is 12 amino acids long. After removal of 6 bases from V and 2 bases from J, the junction contained 4 bases not matched to a gene. As DNA, the CDR3 is TGCAGCGTCACCGGGACAGCCTACGAGCAGTACTTC. This translates into CSVTGTAYEQYF.